What follows is one TCR beta chain and its context. Exposed enrollees encountered a COVID-19 case at some point within 2 weeks before study entry. The table came from immunoSEQ multiplex PCR; TCRdb's copy has only in-frame clones and leaves some out. The data show 220,000 or so clones, 90% seen once. The sample comes from a study of blood T cell repertoires in COVID-19. In the study overall: Some COVID-19 samples were acute and others convalescent; all came from the United States, Italy and Spain.

This CDR3 is 13 amino acids long. V was clipped by 4 bases and J by 2 bases, with 8 bases between them. Germline values: CDR1 KGHDR, CDR2 SFDVKD. Material: PBMCs or T cells enriched from blood (not recorded which). The origin of this receptor is a man aged 50 or older who had been exposed to COVID-19. J is TRBJ2-7 and V is TRBV24-1; possibly TRBD1 for D (6 bases). The CDR3 sequence is CATSDDRTYEQYF. The CDR3 DNA reads TGTGCCACCAGTGACGACAGGACCTACGAGCAGTACTTC.